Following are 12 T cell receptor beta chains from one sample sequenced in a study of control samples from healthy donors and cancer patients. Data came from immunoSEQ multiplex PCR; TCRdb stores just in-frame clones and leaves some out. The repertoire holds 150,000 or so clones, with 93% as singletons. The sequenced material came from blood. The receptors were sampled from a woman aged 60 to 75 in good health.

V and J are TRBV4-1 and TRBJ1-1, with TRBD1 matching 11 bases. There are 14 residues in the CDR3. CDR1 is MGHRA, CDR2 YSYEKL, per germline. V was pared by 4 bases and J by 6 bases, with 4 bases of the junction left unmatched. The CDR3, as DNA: TGCGCCAGCAGCCGCGGACAGGGGGCGGCTGAAGCTTTCTTT. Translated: CASSRGQGAAEAFF.

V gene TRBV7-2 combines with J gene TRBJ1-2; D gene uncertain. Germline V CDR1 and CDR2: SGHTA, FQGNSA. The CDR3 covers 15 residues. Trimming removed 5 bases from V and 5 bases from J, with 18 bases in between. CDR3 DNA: TGTGCCAGCAGCCCGTCCGTTTGGCGTGTTTATGGCTACACCTTC. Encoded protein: CASSPSVWRVYGYTF.

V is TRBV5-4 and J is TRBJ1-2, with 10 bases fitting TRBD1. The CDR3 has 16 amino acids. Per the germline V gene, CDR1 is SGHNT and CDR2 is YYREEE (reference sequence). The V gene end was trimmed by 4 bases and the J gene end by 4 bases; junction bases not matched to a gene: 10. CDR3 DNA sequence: TGTGCCAGCAGCCCGGGAGGGACAGGGGCAGGCTATGGCTACACCTTC. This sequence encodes CASSPGGTGAGYGYTF.

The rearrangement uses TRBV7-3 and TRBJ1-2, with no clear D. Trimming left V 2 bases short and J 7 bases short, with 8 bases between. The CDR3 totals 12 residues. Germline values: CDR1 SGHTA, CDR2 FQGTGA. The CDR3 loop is CASSLVSGGYTF. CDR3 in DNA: TGTGCCAGCAGCTTAGTTTCAGGTGGCTACACCTTC.

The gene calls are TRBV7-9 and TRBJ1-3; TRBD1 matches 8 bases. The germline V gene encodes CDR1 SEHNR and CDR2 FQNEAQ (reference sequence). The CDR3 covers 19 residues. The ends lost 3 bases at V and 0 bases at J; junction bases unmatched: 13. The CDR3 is CASSFVRGRGLLSGNTIYF. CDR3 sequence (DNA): TGTGCCAGCAGCTTTGTTAGAGGCAGGGGGCTGCTCTCTGGAAACACCATATATTTT.

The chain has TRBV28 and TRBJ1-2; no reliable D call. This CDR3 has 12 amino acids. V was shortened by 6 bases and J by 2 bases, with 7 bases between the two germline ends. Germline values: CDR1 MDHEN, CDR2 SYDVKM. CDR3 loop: CASSTGNYGYTF. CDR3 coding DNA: TGTGCCAGCAGCACGGGGAACTATGGCTACACCTTC.

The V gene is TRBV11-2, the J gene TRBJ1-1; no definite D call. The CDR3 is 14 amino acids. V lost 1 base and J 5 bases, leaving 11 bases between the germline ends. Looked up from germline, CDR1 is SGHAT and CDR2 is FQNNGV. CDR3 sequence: CASSLGKLVTEAFF. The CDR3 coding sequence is TGTGCCAGCAGCTTAGGCAAATTGGTGACTGAAGCTTTCTTT.

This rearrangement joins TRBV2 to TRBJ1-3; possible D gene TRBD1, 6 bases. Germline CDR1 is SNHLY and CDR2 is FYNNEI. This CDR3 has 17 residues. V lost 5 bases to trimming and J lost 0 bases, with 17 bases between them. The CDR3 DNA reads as TGTGCCAGCAGTACAGGGCCCGGCAGTAGCTCTGGAAACACCATATATTTT. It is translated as CASSTGPGSSSGNTIYF. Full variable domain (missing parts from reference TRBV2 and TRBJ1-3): EPEVTQTPSHQVTQMGQEVILRCVPISNHLYFYWYRQILGQKVEFLVSFYNNEISEKSEIFDDQFSVERPDGSNFTLKIRSTKLEDSAMYFCASSTGPGSSSGNTIYFGEGSWLTVV.

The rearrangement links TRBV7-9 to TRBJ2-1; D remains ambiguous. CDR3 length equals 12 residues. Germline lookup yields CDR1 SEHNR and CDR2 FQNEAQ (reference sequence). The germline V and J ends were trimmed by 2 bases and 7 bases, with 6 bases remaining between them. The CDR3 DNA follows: TGTGCCAGCAGCTTATTCGGAAATGAGCAGTTCTTC. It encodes CASSLFGNEQFF. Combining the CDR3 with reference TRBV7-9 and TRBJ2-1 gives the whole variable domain DTGVSQNPRHKITKRGQNVTFRCDPISEHNRLYWYRQTLGQGPEFLTYFQNEAQLEKSRLLSDRFSAERPKGSFSTLEIQRTEQGDSAMYLCASSLFGNEQFFGPGTRLTVL.

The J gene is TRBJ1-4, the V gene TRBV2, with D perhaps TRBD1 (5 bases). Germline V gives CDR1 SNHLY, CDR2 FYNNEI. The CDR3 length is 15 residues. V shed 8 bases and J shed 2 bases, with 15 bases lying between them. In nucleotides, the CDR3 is TGTGCCAGCTACATGGGGGGGAGGACTAATGAAAAACTGTTTTTT. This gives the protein CASYMGGRTNEKLFF.

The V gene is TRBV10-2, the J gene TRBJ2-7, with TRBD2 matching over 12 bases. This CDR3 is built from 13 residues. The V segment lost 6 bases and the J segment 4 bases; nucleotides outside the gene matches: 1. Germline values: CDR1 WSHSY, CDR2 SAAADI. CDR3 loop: CASRTSGGYEQYF. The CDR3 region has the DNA TGCGCCAGCAGGACTAGCGGGGGTTACGAGCAGTACTTC.

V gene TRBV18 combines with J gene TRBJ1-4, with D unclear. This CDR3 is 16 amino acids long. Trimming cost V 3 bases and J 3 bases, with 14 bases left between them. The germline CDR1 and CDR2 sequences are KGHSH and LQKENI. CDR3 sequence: CASSPYSQTPNEKLFF. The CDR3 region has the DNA TGTGCCAGCTCACCGTATAGCCAGACGCCTAATGAAAAACTGTTTTTT.